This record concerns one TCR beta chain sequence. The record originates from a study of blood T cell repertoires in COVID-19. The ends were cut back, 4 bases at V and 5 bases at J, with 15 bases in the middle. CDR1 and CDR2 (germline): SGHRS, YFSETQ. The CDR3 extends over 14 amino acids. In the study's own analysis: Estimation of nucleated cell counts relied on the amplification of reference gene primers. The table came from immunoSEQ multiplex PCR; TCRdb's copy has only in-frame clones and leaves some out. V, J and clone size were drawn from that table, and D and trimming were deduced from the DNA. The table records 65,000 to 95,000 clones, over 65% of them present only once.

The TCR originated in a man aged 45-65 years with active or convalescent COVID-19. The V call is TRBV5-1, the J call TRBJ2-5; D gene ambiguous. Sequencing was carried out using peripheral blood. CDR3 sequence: CASSREEPGETQYF. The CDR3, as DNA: TGCGCCAGCAGCCGAGAGGAACCTGGGGAGACCCAGTACTTC.